In its sample, the clone carrying this T cell receptor (beta chain) was seen a few times. Antigen: not known. The sample's time point: cycle 4 day 1 (C4D1), after less than 7 weeks of nivolumab. In every patient, relapse followed autologous stem cell transplantation, while exposure to brentuximab vedotin differed. The study recorded best responses of complete response, partial response or progressive disease. This sample is part of a study of PD-1 blockade in classical Hodgkin lymphoma. Overall study results and limits: Repertoires differed for reasons still undefined, possibly disease activity or prior therapy. Newly diagnosed patients reportedly trailed healthy donors in baseline TCR diversity.

TCRdb's copy holds only in-frame clones and misses some; the assay was immunoSEQ multiplex PCR. The repertoire includes about 39,000 clones, 77% of them detected once, and 9.8% sits in the top ten. Germline lookup yields CDR1 MNHNS and CDR2 SASEGT. CDR3 length: 16 residues. V was cut by 1 base and J by 3 bases, with 16 bases left in between. This sequence joins TRBV6-1 and TRBJ2-7; D tentatively reads TRBD1 or TRBD2 (5 bases each). The specimen was peripheral blood mononuclear cells (PBMCs), collected before the fourth cycle of nivolumab. This clonotype was sampled from a human donor with classical Hodgkin lymphoma. The CDR3 bases are TGTGCCAGCAGTGAAGGAGGGGAAAGGCACATCTACGAGCAGTACTTC. Translated, it gives CASSEGGERHIYEQYF.